The 25 T cell receptor beta chains below come from one sample, sequenced in a study of shared clonotypes between healthy human individuals. Generated by immunoSEQ multiplex PCR, the TCRdb table keeps only in-frame clones and is missing some. Among some 1,600,000 clones listed, 95% to 99% were seen once. Sequencing input: naive CD4+ T cells sorted from blood. Subset reported: CD45RA+ positively selected. The receptors derive from a man aged 25 to 40 in good health.

This clone was seen only once. In DNA, the CDR3 is TGTGCCTGGAGTCGTAATACCTACGAGCAGTACTTC. Encoded protein: CAWSRNTYEQYF. The chain links TRBV30 to TRBJ2-7, with unresolved D. V shed 2 bases and J shed 2 bases, with 7 bases lying between them. From germline, CDR1 is GTSNPN and CDR2 SVGIG (reference sequence). The CDR3 spans 12 residues.

This sequence joins TRBV7-3 and TRBJ1-1, with D perhaps matching TRBD1 (6 bases). The germline gives CDR1 SGHTA, CDR2 FQGTGA. The CDR3 extends over 14 amino acids. Trimming removed 5 bases from V and 1 base from J, with 11 bases in between. The CDR3 DNA sequence: TGTGCCAGCAGCCCTAAGGGGGAGAACACTGAAGCTTTCTTT. Its protein product is CASSPKGENTEAFF.

The chain uses TRBV28 and TRBJ2-1, with 7 nucleotides matching TRBD1. The CDR3 is made up of 16 amino acids. V lost 0 bases, J lost 13 bases, and 15 bases stayed unmatched. Germline CDR1 is MDHEN and CDR2 is SYDVKM. Written as DNA, the CDR3 is TGTGCCAGCAGTTTATGGGGAGACAGGGTGTCAAGGGACCAGTTCTTC. This codes for CASSLWGDRVSRDQFF.

A word on this clone: This specimen includes other DNA sequences encoding the same CDR3. The chain is built from TRBV5-1 and TRBJ2-7, with 10 nucleotides matching TRBD2. CDR1 and CDR2 (germline): SGHRS, YFSETQ. The V segment lost 1 base and the J segment 4 bases; nucleotides outside the gene matches: 2. The CDR3 runs 14 residues. CDR3 residues: CASSLTSGIYEQYF. Written as DNA, the CDR3 is TGCGCCAGCAGCTTGACTAGCGGGATATACGAGCAGTACTTC.

The chain uses TRBV27 and TRBJ1-5; D may be TRBD1 (5 bases). The CDR3 sequence is 13 residues long. Germline V lookup: CDR1 MNHEY, CDR2 SMNVEV (reference sequence). Trimming cost V 4 bases and J 4 bases, with 8 bases left between them. This CDR3 reads CASSWDGNQPQHF. CDR3 in DNA: TGTGCCAGCAGTTGGGACGGGAATCAGCCCCAGCATTTT.

This clone showed up just once. This chain uses TRBV18 with TRBJ1-3, with a tentative D call TRBD1 (6 bases). The germline V gene encodes CDR1 KGHSH and CDR2 LQKENI. The CDR3 covers 19 residues. V was shortened by 2 bases and J by 0 bases, with 20 bases between the two germline ends. The CDR3, as DNA: TGTGCCAGCTCACCAGCCGACATAATCGGGACACTCTCTGGAAACACCATATATTTT. Its protein is CASSPADIIGTLSGNTIYF.

This chain uses TRBV10-3 with TRBJ1-5, with a tentative D call TRBD1 (6 bases). Per the germline V gene, CDR1 is ENHRY and CDR2 is SYGVKD. The CDR3 runs to 18 residues. The V end lost 0 bases, the J end lost 6 bases, and 21 bases lay between the germline ends. The CDR3 reads CAISESGRGKEFGQPQHF. In nucleotides, the CDR3 is TGTGCCATCAGTGAGTCGGGTAGGGGGAAGGAGTTCGGTCAGCCCCAGCATTTT.

The J gene is TRBJ2-3, the V gene TRBV7-8; 7 bases are a match to TRBD1. The germline CDR1 and CDR2 sequences are SGHVS and FQNEAQ. The CDR3 contains 15 residues. The V segment lost 2 bases and the J segment 0 bases; nucleotides outside the gene matches: 2. Here the CDR3 reads CASSLRQGSTDTQYF. The CDR3 DNA follows: TGTGCCAGCAGCTTAAGACAGGGAAGCACAGATACGCAGTATTTT.

As concerns this clone: The sample has other DNA sequences that encode this CDR3 too. The genes are TRBV2 and TRBJ2-3; D is unresolved. There are 11 residues in the CDR3. With 6 bases removed from V and 4 bases from J, the gap between germline ends came to 5 bases. Looked up from germline, CDR1 is SNHLY and CDR2 is FYNNEI. CDR3 DNA sequence: TGTGCCAGCAGACGTGCAGATACGCAGTATTTT. This translates into CASRRADTQYF.

This chain links TRBV28 with TRBJ2-7; no firm D call. Germline V gene lookup returns CDR1 MDHEN and CDR2 SYDVKM. The CDR3 runs to 12 residues. V lost 10 bases to trimming and J lost 4 bases, with 14 bases between them. CDR3 region: CATLTAKYEQYF. The CDR3 nucleotides are TGTGCCACCCTGACGGCAAAGTACGAGCAGTACTTC.

This chain joins TRBV5-1 and TRBJ2-7, with D unclear. CDR1 SGHRS and CDR2 YFSETQ come from the germline V gene. V was shortened by 4 bases and J by 1 base, with 15 bases between the two germline ends. CDR3 length: 15 amino acids. CDR3 region: CASSDQGTLSYEQYF. CDR3 coding DNA: TGCGCCAGCAGCGATCAAGGTACACTTTCCTACGAGCAGTACTTC.

This rearrangement joins TRBV11-2 to TRBJ2-1; 7 nucleotides line up with TRBD1. V lost 3 bases, J lost 6 bases, and 8 bases stayed unmatched. From germline, CDR1 is SGHAT and CDR2 FQNNGV. The CDR3 runs 15 residues. In DNA, the CDR3 is TGTGCCAGCAGCTTGGTCGGACAGGCCCGCAATGAGCAGTTCTTC. Its protein is CASSLVGQARNEQFF.

This chain links TRBV11-2 with TRBJ1-1, with unresolved D. CDR1 and CDR2 (germline): SGHAT, FQNNGV. The CDR3 totals 12 residues. Trimming took 5 bases from V and 11 from J, leaving 15 bases between them. The CDR3 sequence is CASSPTGMRAFF. For the CDR3, the DNA is TGTGCCAGCAGCCCAACGGGGATGCGGGCTTTCTTT.

The chain couples TRBV9 to TRBJ1-3; D possibly corresponds to TRBD1 (6 bases). The CDR3 covers 16 residues. Germline lookup yields CDR1 SGDLS and CDR2 YYNGEE. The V gene lost 4 bases and the J gene lost 1 base, with 15 bases spanning the gap. The CDR3 region is CASSPRGAGSGNTIYF. CDR3 coding DNA: TGTGCCAGCAGCCCCCGGGGGGCAGGGTCTGGAAACACCATATATTTT.

The rearrangement uses TRBV7-2 and TRBJ2-1; either TRBD1 or TRBD2 may fit D (6 bases each). Looked up from germline, CDR1 is SGHTA and CDR2 is FQGNSA. The CDR3 covers 16 residues. V was shortened by 0 bases and J by 8 bases, with 17 bases between the two germline ends. The CDR3, as DNA: TGTGCCAGCAGCTTAGCCCAAGGGCGGGGACAAGATGAGCAGTTCTTC. It specifies CASSLAQGRGQDEQFF.

The J gene is TRBJ2-2, the V gene TRBV9; tentative D call: TRBD2 (5 bases). Trimming took 0 bases from V and 0 from J, leaving 9 bases between them. Germline loops: CDR1 SGDLS, CDR2 YYNGEE. The CDR3 consists of 16 residues. DNA of the CDR3: TGTGCCAGCAGCGTAGGCGGAGGACCGAACACCGGGGAGCTGTTTTTT. Translated: CASSVGGGPNTGELFF.

The rearrangement joins TRBV14 to TRBJ2-1; D remains unclear. V was pared by 0 bases and J by 7 bases, with 10 bases between. Per germline, CDR1 SGHDN and CDR2 FVKESK. The CDR3 has 14 amino acids. CDR3 residues: CASSQDLARNEQFF. The CDR3 DNA follows: TGTGCCAGCAGCCAAGATCTCGCGCGAAATGAGCAGTTCTTC. The whole variable domain, filled in from reference TRBV14 and TRBJ2-1, reads EAGVTQFPSHSVIEKGQTVTLRCDPISGHDNLYWYRRVMGKEIKFLLHFVKESKQDESGMPNNRFLAERTGGTYSTLKVQPAELEDSGVYFCASSQDLARNEQFFGPGTRLTVL.

J is TRBJ2-1 and V is TRBV4-3; 8 bases agree with TRBD2. Per germline, CDR1 LGHNA and CDR2 YSLEER. The CDR3 covers 16 residues. J was trimmed by 9 bases and V by 0 bases; bases with no gene match: 10. The CDR3 spells CASSQDLTGGPREQFF. The DNA of the CDR3 is TGCGCCAGCAGCCAAGATCTGACGGGAGGGCCCCGTGAGCAGTTCTTC.

This chain joins TRBV10-1 and TRBJ1-5; no clear D. Trimming cost V 4 bases and J 7 bases, with 8 bases left between them. The CDR3 runs to 12 residues. Germline V CDR1 and CDR2: WNHNN, SYGVQD (reference sequence). The CDR3 region is CASSAPGQPQHF. DNA for the CDR3: TGCGCCAGCAGTGCCCCGGGCCAGCCCCAGCATTTT.

The chain has TRBV5-1 and TRBJ1-2; TRBD1 matches 7 bases. The J segment lost 8 bases and the V segment lost 2 bases, leaving 9 bases of the junction unmatched. Germline CDR1 SGHRS, CDR2 YFSETQ. The CDR3 extends over 14 amino acids. CDR3 nucleotide sequence: TGCGCCAGCAGCTTACAGACAGGGACTATCGGCTACACCTTC. Translated, it gives CASSLQTGTIGYTF.

This clone has only one observation. The gene calls are TRBV9 and TRBJ2-3; D is unresolved. The germline gives CDR1 SGDLS, CDR2 YYNGEE. This CDR3 contains 15 residues. Trimming left V 4 bases short and J 5 bases short, with 17 bases between. The CDR3 nucleotides read TGTGCCAGCAGCCTCGCTATGTTTTATGGAGATACGCAGTATTTT. It specifies CASSLAMFYGDTQYF.

V and J are TRBV29-1 and TRBJ2-5; possibly TRBD2 for D (7 bases). Deletions cut 1 base from V and 4 bases from J, with 13 bases between. This CDR3 is built from 14 residues. Per the germline V gene, CDR1 is SQVTM and CDR2 is ANQGSEA. The CDR3 DNA sequence: TGCAGCGTTGAAGGGGAGGGACACTCAGAGACCCAGTACTTC. This encodes CSVEGEGHSETQYF.

V usage is TRBV19 and J usage is TRBJ1-2; 9 bases align to TRBD1. Germline CDR1 and CDR2: LNHDA and SQIVND (reference sequence). CDR3 length: 17 amino acids. V dropped 4 bases and J dropped 1; count of bases not matched to a gene: 10. The CDR3 loop is CASSTLRGQGGNYGYTF. The DNA of the CDR3 is TGTGCCAGTAGTACCCTACGGGGACAGGGAGGTAACTATGGCTACACCTTC.

The rearrangement joins TRBV19 to TRBJ2-3, with D uncertain. CDR1 is LNHDA, CDR2 SQIVND, per germline (reference sequence). The CDR3 sequence is 13 residues long. The V and J ends lost 11 bases and 3 bases respectively, with 15 bases between them. The CDR3 nucleotides read TGTGCCGCGCGGAGTTTAGGGACAGATACGCAGTATTTT. It is translated as CAARSLGTDTQYF.

J is TRBJ2-3 and V is TRBV5-4; TRBD2 matches 7 bases. J was trimmed by 0 bases and V by 3 bases; bases with no gene match: 4. The CDR3 loop spans 15 amino acids. Germline V lookup: CDR1 SGHNT, CDR2 YYREEE (reference sequence). DNA for the CDR3: TGTGCCAGCAGCTCCCCTAGCGGCAGCACAGATACGCAGTATTTT. Encoded protein: CASSSPSGSTDTQYF.